This section outlines one T cell receptor (beta chain) sequence together with its context. Its target antigen remains unknown. Per-base qualities were not stored, and no clone one base away is much larger. This sample was included in a study of OX40 agonist ivuxolimab in advanced cancers. Some background on the complete study: Ivuxolimab was an agonistic, fully human IgG2 monoclonal antibody directed against OX40 (CD134), a costimulatory receptor. Intravenous ivuxolimab was administered to patients every 2 weeks at six dose levels: 0.01, 0.1, 0.3, 1.5, 3 and 10 mg/kg. Among the roughly 54 dose-escalation patients, around 20 had hepatocellular carcinoma, 15 or so melanoma, 9 renal cell carcinoma and 9 head and neck cancer. The dose-escalation cohort was about 86% male with a mean age of approximately 59 years, ranging from 23 to 79. Prior anti-PD-1, anti-PD-L1 or anti-CTLA-4 therapy was permitted, and 40% of dose-escalation patients had received checkpoint inhibitors. Three dose-escalation patients achieved partial responses, one with hepatocellular carcinoma and two with cutaneous melanoma. Peripheral TCRbeta sequencing aimed to test whether ivuxolimab altered TCR sequence diversity and caused clonal T-cell expansion. The paper describes the monotherapy dose-escalation part (N = 52 patients) of the phase I trial of ivuxolimab.

Patients with autoimmune disease history or receiving systemic immunosuppression were excluded from the trial. Peripheral blood for TCR sequencing was collected from all dose cohorts at baseline, on cycle 4 day 1, and on cycle 7 day 1. Samples were obtained from an open-label, multicenter, first-in-human phase I dose-escalation trial of ivuxolimab. The trial enrolled adults with locally advanced or metastatic head and neck squamous cell, hepatocellular, melanoma or renal cell carcinoma. Before TCR sequencing, CD4+ T cells and CD8+ T cells were sorted from peripheral blood as separate populations. To sequence the TCRbeta CDR3 region, genomic DNA was isolated from the sorted cells. The immunoSEQ Assay was used to sequence the TCRbeta CDR3 regions. Here the immuneACCESS table is served through TCRdb, limited to in-frame sequences with V and J called. Missing clones are a known gap in these copies; in checked studies unresolved V genes cover under half, and the rest lacks a known reason. This sample gives about 47,000 clones in total; approximately 80% of them show up just once. In total, the top ten clones hold 2.6% of the sample.

Trimming costs V 5 bases and J 3 bases, and their ends lie 23 bases apart. Spanning cysteine to phenylalanine, the CDR3 consists of 17 amino acids. Only the CDR3 part of the read is kept: 51 bases, read in frame from the first base. From the germline V gene (reference sequence), CDR1 is SEHNR and CDR2 is FQNEAQ. The full study reports these points: The antigen specificity of the clonally expanded peripheral T cells was not determined. Low levels of normalized T-cell clonal expansion were also seen in some patients who did not respond. After ivuxolimab, expanded clones were on average more numerous among CD8+ T cells than among CD4+ T cells. At doses from 0.1 to 3.0 mg/kg, clonal expansion was seen in both CD4+ and CD8+ blood T cells between baseline and week 6. In partial responders in the 0.1-3.0 mg/kg groups, normalized peripheral clonal expansion was found to be among the lowest, especially among CD8+ T cells.

Recombination linked TRBV7-9 to TRBJ2-7; a tentative D match to TRBD1 spans 5 bases. This specimen consisted of CD4+ or CD8+ T cells sorted from blood, obtained in a trial of the OX40 agonist ivuxolimab. The source of this sequence is an adult with an advanced solid tumor such as melanoma, head and neck, liver or kidney cancer. The DNA reads TGTGCCAGCAGCCTACGGATCCTGGCAGGGTGGGTCTACGAGCAGTACTTC. This sequence encodes CASSLRILAGWVYEQYF.